This entry describes one TCR beta chain. Germline loops: CDR1 MNHEY, CDR2 SVGAGI. CDR3 size: 15 residues. J lost 3 bases, V lost 4 bases, and 4 bases had no gene match. The sample originates from a study of blood T cell repertoires in COVID-19. For the study at large: Italy, Spain and the United States were the sources of the convalescent and acute COVID-19 samples.

Method: immunoSEQ multiplex PCR; TCRdb's copy keeps in-frame clones and lacks some. In the table there are around 250,000 clones, under 90% of which are singletons. Sequencing was performed on peripheral blood. The V and J genes are TRBV6-5 and TRBJ2-7, with 12 nucleotides matching TRBD2. This receptor was identified in a woman between 18 and 29 years old with acute or convalescent COVID-19. CDR3 amino acids: CASSSPGLAGYEQYF. The CDR3 DNA reads TGTGCCAGCAGTTCCCCGGGACTAGCGGGCTACGAGCAGTACTTC.